The next 2 T cell receptor beta chains were all read from a single sample in a study of PD-L1 blockade in urothelial cancer. Generated by immunoSEQ multiplex PCR, the TCRdb table keeps only in-frame clones and is missing some. This table has 70,000 or so clones, around 80% appearing once. The specimen comprised PBMCs, sampled around atezolizumab (anti-PD-L1) treatment. These receptors all come from a man between 65 and 85 years old with urothelial cancer.

V is TRBV5-4 and J is TRBJ2-7, with 9 bases lining up with TRBD2. CDR1 is SGHNT and CDR2 is YYREEE in the germline V gene (reference sequence). The CDR3 loop spans 15 amino acids. V was clipped by 3 bases and J by 4 bases; unmatched bases: 8. CDR3 residues: CASSSSAGGVYEQYF. CDR3 DNA: TGTGCCAGCAGCTCGTCCGCGGGAGGGGTGTACGAGCAGTACTTC.

The V call is TRBV5-1, the J call TRBJ1-4; D is ambiguous. V was clipped by 4 bases and J by 7 bases, with 17 bases between them. CDR3 length equals 15 residues. CDR1 is SGHRS, CDR2 YFSETQ, per germline. Here the CDR3 DNA reads TGCGCCAGCAGCCTGCAAGCCGGGGTGTCTGAAAAACTGTTTTTT. Translating it yields CASSLQAGVSEKLFF.